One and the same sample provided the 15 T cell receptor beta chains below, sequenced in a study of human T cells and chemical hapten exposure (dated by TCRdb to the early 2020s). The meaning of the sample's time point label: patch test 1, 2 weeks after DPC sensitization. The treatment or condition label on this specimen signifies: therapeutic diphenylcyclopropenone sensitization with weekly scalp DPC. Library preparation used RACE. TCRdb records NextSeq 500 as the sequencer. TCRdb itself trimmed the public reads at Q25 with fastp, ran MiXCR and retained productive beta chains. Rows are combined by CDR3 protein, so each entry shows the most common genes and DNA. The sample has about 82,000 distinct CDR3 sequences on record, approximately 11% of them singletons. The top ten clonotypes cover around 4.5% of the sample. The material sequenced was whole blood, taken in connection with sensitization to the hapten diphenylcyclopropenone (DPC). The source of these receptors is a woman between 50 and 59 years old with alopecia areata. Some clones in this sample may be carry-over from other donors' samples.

This CDR3 reads CASSIGRQTNNEQFF. CDR3 nucleotide sequence: TGTGCCAGTAGTATAGGACGGCAGACAAACAATGAGCAGTTCTTC. J is TRBJ2-1 and V is TRBV19; no clear D. The CDR3 has 15 amino acids. Trimming took 1 base from V and 5 from J, leaving 12 bases between them. The germline V gene has CDR1 LNHDA and CDR2 SQIVND (reference sequence).

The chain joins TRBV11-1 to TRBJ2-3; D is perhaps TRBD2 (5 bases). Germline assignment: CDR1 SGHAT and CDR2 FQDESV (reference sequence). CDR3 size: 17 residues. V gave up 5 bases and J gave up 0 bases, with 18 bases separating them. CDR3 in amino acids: CASSRREGYGSTDTQYF. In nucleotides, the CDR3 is TGTGCCAGCAGCCGTCGAGAGGGCTATGGTAGCACAGATACGCAGTATTTT.

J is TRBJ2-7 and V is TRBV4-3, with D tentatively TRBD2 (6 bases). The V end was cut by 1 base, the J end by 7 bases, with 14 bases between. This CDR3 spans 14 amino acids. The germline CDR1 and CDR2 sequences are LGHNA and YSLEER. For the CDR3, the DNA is TGCGCCAGCAGCCAAGTGGAGGGACGTGGGGAGCAGTACTTC. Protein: CASSQVEGRGEQYF.

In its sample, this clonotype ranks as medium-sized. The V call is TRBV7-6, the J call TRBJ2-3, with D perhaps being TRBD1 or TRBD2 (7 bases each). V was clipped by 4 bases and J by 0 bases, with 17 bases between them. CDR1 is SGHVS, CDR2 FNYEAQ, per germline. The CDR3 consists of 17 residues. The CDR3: CASSWAPGGGSTDTQYF. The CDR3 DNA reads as TGTGCCAGCAGCTGGGCCCCAGGGGGGGGGAGCACAGATACGCAGTATTTT.

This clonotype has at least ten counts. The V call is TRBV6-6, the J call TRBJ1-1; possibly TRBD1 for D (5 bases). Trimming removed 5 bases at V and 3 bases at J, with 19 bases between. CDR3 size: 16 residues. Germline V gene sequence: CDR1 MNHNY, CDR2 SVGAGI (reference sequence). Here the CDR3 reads CASSPRTGRLDTEAFF. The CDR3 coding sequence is TGTGCCAGCAGTCCACGCACAGGTCGACTGGACACTGAAGCTTTCTTT.

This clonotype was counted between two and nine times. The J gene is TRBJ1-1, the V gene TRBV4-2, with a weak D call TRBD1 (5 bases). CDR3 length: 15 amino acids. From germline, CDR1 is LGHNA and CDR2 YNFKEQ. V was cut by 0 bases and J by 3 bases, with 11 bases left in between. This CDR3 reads CASSQDTGGYTEAFF. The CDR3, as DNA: TGTGCCAGCAGCCAAGATACAGGAGGGTACACTGAAGCTTTCTTT.

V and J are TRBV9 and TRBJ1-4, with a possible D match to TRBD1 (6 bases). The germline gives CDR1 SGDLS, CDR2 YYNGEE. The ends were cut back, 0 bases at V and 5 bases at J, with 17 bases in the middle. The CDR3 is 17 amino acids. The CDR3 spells CASSVGGGSGVNEKLFF. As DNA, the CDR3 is TGTGCCAGCAGCGTAGGGGGCGGCTCAGGGGTGAATGAAAAACTGTTTTTT.

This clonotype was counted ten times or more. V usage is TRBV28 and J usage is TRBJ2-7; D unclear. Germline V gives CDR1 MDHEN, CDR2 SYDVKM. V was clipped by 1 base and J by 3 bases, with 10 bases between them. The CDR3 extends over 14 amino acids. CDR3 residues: CASSLSGPSYEQYF. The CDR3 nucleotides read TGTGCCAGCAGTTTATCTGGGCCGAGCTACGAGCAGTACTTC.

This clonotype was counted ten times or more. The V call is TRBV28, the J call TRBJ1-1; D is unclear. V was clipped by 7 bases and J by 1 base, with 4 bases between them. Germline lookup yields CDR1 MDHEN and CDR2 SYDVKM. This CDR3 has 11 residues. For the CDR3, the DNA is TGTGCCAGCATATGGAACACTGAAGCTTTCTTT. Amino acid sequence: CASIWNTEAFF.

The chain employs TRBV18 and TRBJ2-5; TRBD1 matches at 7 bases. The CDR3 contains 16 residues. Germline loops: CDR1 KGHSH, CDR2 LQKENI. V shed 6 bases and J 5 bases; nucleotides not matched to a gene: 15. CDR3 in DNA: TGTGCCAGCTCTTCAGTCCCGGGACAGAGTAAGGAGACCCAGTACTTC. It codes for CASSSVPGQSKETQYF.

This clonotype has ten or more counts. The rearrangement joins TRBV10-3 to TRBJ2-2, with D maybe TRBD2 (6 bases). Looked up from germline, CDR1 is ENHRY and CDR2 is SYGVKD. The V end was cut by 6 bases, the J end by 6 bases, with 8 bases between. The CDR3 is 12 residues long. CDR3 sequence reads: CAISRLAGELFF. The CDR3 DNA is TGTGCCATCAGCCGACTAGCCGGGGAGCTGTTTTTT.

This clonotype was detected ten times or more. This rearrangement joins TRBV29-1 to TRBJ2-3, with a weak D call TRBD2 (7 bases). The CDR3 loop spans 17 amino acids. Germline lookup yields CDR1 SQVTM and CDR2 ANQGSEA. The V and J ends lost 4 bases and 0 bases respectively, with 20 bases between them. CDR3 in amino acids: CSVVGLRGGPSTDTQYF. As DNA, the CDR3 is TGCAGCGTTGTAGGTTTGAGGGGGGGCCCTAGCACAGATACGCAGTATTTT.

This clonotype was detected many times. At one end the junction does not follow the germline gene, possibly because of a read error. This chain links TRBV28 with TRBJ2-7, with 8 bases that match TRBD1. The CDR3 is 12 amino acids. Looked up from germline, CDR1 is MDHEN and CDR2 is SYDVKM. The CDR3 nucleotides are TGTGCCAGCAGTCACGGACAGGGCGGTCCCCTCTTC. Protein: CASSHGQGGPLF.

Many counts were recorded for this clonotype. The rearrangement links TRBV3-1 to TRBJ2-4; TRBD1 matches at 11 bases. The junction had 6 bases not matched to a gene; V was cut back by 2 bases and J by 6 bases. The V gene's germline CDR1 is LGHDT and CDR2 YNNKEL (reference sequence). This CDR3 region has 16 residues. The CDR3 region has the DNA TGTGCCAGCAGCCAAATGGACAGGGGGCGAGGAAACATTCAGTACTTC. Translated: CASSQMDRGRGNIQYF.

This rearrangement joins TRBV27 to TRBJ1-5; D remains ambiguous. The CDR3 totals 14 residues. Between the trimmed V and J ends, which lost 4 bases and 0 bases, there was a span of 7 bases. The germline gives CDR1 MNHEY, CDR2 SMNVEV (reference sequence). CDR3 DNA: TGTGCCAGCAGTTCAGGTTATAGCAATCAGCCCCAGCATTTT. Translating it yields CASSSGYSNQPQHF.